This entry lists 14 T cell receptor beta chains sequenced from one sample in a study of patients and donors after allogeneic stem cell transplantation. In TCRdb, the RT-PCR reads were re-called with MiXCR into one record per CDR3 protein. The data show 70,000 to 95,000 distinct CDR3 sequences, 5% seen once. Sequencing input: blood, either unsorted or a sorted T cell fraction (not recorded which). The receptors were gathered from a human donor who was either an allogeneic HSCT recipient or a stem cell or donor lymphocyte infusion donor (not recorded which). It is not recorded whose cells these are; they may come from a transplant donor.

This clonotype was counted at least ten times. The V gene is TRBV6-2 or TRBV6-3, the J gene TRBJ1-4, with D maybe TRBD1 (5 bases). In germline, CDR1 is MNHEY, CDR2 SVGEGT. V was cut by 4 bases and J by 8 bases, with 14 bases left in between. This CDR3 is built from 14 residues. The CDR3 loop is CASSSRARGEKLFF. Written as DNA, the CDR3 is TGTGCCAGCAGTTCCAGGGCCCGAGGGGAAAAACTGTTTTTT.

The chain has TRBV4-2 and TRBJ2-1; a possible D gene is TRBD2 (5 bases). This CDR3 has 18 amino acids. Trimming left V 0 bases short and J 2 bases short, with 17 bases between. Germline lookup yields CDR1 LGHNA and CDR2 YNFKEQ. The CDR3, as DNA: TGTGCCAGCAGCCAAGAACCCCGGCGGGCAAATCCCTACAATGAGCAGTTCTTC. Amino acid sequence: CASSQEPRRANPYNEQFF.

At least ten counts were recorded for this clonotype. The V and J genes are TRBV7-2 and TRBJ2-1; 10 bases map to TRBD2. Germline trimming cut 1 base from V and 7 bases from J; bases unmatched to any gene: 4. The CDR3 is 15 amino acids. Germline CDR1 reads SGHTA; CDR2 reads FQGNSA. This CDR3 reads CASSLGLGLANEQFF. CDR3 coding DNA: TGTGCCAGCAGCTTAGGTCTGGGACTAGCGAATGAGCAGTTCTTC.

This clonotype has a count of ten or more. The chain joins TRBV4-1 to TRBJ2-1; TRBD1 matches at 8 bases. V lost 2 bases to trimming and J lost 5 bases; unmatched junction nucleotides: 5. CDR1 is MGHRA, CDR2 YSYEKL, per germline. The CDR3 covers 15 residues. CDR3: CASSQPGQVNNEQFF. The CDR3 DNA reads as TGCGCCAGCAGCCAACCGGGACAGGTTAACAATGAGCAGTTCTTC.

Within the sample, this clonotype is medium-sized. This chain uses TRBV12-3 or TRBV12-4 with TRBJ1-1, with 8 bases that match TRBD1. The CDR3 loop spans 15 amino acids. With 6 bases clipped from V and 2 bases from J, the junction kept 8 bases outside the gene matches. In nucleotides, the CDR3 is TGTGCCAGCAGCCCTACCGGACAGGGTAACACTGAAGCTTTCTTT. Translating it yields CASSPTGQGNTEAFF.

This clonotype has ten or more counts. The chain couples TRBV20-1 to TRBJ2-2; possibly TRBD2 for D (6 bases). Trimming pared 0 bases from V and 7 bases from J, leaving 12 bases between. The CDR3 has 14 residues. The germline CDR1 and CDR2 sequences are DFQATT and SNEGSKA (reference sequence). CDR3 loop: CSARDVVAVGELFF. CDR3 DNA: TGCAGTGCTAGAGATGTGGTAGCGGTCGGGGAGCTGTTTTTT.

This clonotype was seen many times. J is TRBJ2-7 and V is TRBV10-3; 7 bases agree with TRBD2. CDR3 length equals 13 residues. The V segment lost 11 bases and the J segment 5 bases; nucleotides outside the gene matches: 12. The germline V gene encodes CDR1 ENHRY and CDR2 SYGVKD. CDR3 residues: CALGRGRENEQYF. CDR3 nucleotides: TGTGCCCTTGGGAGGGGCAGGGAGAACGAGCAGTACTTC.

This clonotype was observed at least ten times. The rearrangement links TRBV2 to TRBJ1-5; D not certain. Per the germline V gene, CDR1 is SNHLY and CDR2 is FYNNEI. Trimming pared 7 bases from V and 6 bases from J, leaving 13 bases between. The CDR3 is 13 amino acids. CDR3 amino acids: CASTRGVAQPQHF. The CDR3 nucleotides are TGTGCCAGCACGCGGGGAGTAGCTCAGCCCCAGCATTTT.

In its sample, this clonotype was seen many times. The chain joins TRBV19 to TRBJ2-3; tentatively, D is TRBD2 (6 bases). Trimming took 6 bases from V and 1 from J, leaving 14 bases between them. Germline CDR1 is LNHDA and CDR2 is SQIVND (reference sequence). CDR3 length: 15 amino acids. In DNA, the CDR3 is TGTGCCAGTAGCAGATCGGGAGATGGCACAGATACGCAGTATTTT. It encodes CASSRSGDGTDTQYF.

This clonotype was detected many times. This chain joins TRBV11-2 and TRBJ2-2; possible D gene TRBD1, 6 bases. Per the germline V gene, CDR1 is SGHAT and CDR2 is FQNNGV. Trimming left V 4 bases short and J 6 bases short, with 9 bases between. CDR3 length: 13 amino acids. CDR3 residues: CASSSRGSGELFF. CDR3 DNA: TGTGCCAGCAGCTCTAGGGGGTCCGGGGAGCTGTTTTTT.

Many counts were recorded for this clonotype. CDR3 residues: CASSREGYTEAFF. The DNA for the CDR3 is TGTGCCAGTAGTAGAGAGGGTTACACTGAAGCTTTCTTT. V gene TRBV19 combines with J gene TRBJ1-1; D is uncertain. The CDR3 runs 13 residues. CDR1 and CDR2 from the germline V gene are LNHDA and SQIVND (reference sequence). With 4 bases removed from V and 3 bases from J, the gap between germline ends came to 9 bases. The variable domain in full, with the rest retrieved from reference TRBV19 and TRBJ1-1, is DGGITQSPKYLFRKEGQNVTLSCEQNLNHDAMYWYRQDPGQGLRLIYYSQIVNDFQKGDIAEGYSVSREKKESFPLTVTSAQKNPTAFYLCASSREGYTEAFFGQGTRLTVV.

This clonotype was recorded many times. The chain links TRBV6-2 or TRBV6-3 to TRBJ2-7, with D perhaps assigned TRBD1 or TRBD2 (5 bases each). Germline V gene data show CDR1 as MNHEY and CDR2 as SVGEGT. V lost 7 bases and J 0 bases, leaving 13 bases between the germline ends. This CDR3 contains 14 residues. DNA of the CDR3: TGTGCCAGCACGGGACCCAAAAACTCCTACGAGCAGTACTTC. This codes for CASTGPKNSYEQYF.

By share of the sample, this clonotype is medium-sized (0.01 to 0.1%). The rearrangement links TRBV20-1 to TRBJ2-7; no clear D. Germline V gene lookup returns CDR1 DFQATT and CDR2 SNEGSKA (reference sequence). The CDR3 totals 13 residues. V was pared by 4 bases and J by 2 bases, with 12 bases between. The CDR3 spells CSATLMVTYEQYF. As DNA, the CDR3 is TGCAGTGCTACCCTCATGGTCACCTACGAGCAGTACTTC.

This clonotype was detected only a few times. The chain links TRBV9 to TRBJ2-7, with D hard to call. The CDR3 has 15 residues. V was cut by 4 bases and J by 5 bases, with 19 bases left in between. The germline CDR1 and CDR2 sequences are SGDLS and YYNGEE. The CDR3 protein is CASSPGPPRTNEQYF. The CDR3, as DNA: TGTGCCAGCAGCCCCGGGCCCCCGCGGACGAACGAGCAGTACTTC.